One and the same sample provided the 28 T cell receptor beta chains below, sequenced in a study of CD8 T cells in ankylosing spondylitis (dated by TCRdb to about 2017). The library was produced with 5' RACE. The instrument given in TCRdb is Illumina HiSeq 2500. TCRdb cleaned the public reads at Q25 with fastp, built clones with MiXCR and kept in-frame beta chains. Every CDR3 protein is listed once, alongside the most common genes and DNA of its rows. The sample table holds hundreds of thousands of distinct CDR3 sequences, of which 20% were seen once. The ten top clones hold about an eighth of the sample. The sample consisted of blood, either unsorted or a sorted T cell fraction (not recorded which). The receptors were gathered from a male donor with ankylosing spondylitis or in good health (not recorded which).

The chain combines TRBV29-1 with TRBJ2-1; D remains unclear. The CDR3 contains 12 residues. With 4 bases removed from V and 6 bases from J, the gap between germline ends came to 10 bases. In germline, CDR1 is SQVTM, CDR2 ANQGSEA. CDR3 amino acids: CSVGALGNEQFF. The CDR3 coding sequence is TGCAGCGTTGGGGCTCTCGGCAATGAGCAGTTCTTC.

This clonotype was seen more than once but under ten times. This chain joins TRBV4-1 and TRBJ2-5; D is undetermined. CDR3 length: 12 amino acids. Deletions cut 3 bases from V and 3 bases from J, with 5 bases between. The germline V gene encodes CDR1 MGHRA and CDR2 YSYEKL. The CDR3 region has the DNA TGCGCCAGCAGCCAGGGTAAAGAGACCCAGTACTTC. Translated, it gives CASSQGKETQYF.

The V gene is TRBV11-1, the J gene TRBJ2-5, with a weak D call TRBD1 (6 bases). This CDR3 has 17 amino acids. Germline V gives CDR1 SGHAT, CDR2 FQDESV (reference sequence). The V gene lost 0 bases and the J gene lost 0 bases, with 14 bases spanning the gap. The CDR3 is CASSLASRDTYQETQYF. In DNA, the CDR3 is TGTGCCAGCAGCTTAGCGAGCCGGGACACGTACCAAGAGACCCAGTACTTC. Together with reference TRBV11-1 and TRBJ2-5, the CDR3 gives the full variable domain: EAEVAQSPRYKITEKSQAVAFWCDPISGHATLYWYRQILGQGPELLVQFQDESVVDDSQLPKDRFSAERLKGVDSTLKIQPAELGDSAMYLCASSLASRDTYQETQYFGPGTRLLVL.

This clonotype appeared a few times. The chain links TRBV11-2 to TRBJ2-1; TRBD1 might be the D (6 bases). V shed 8 bases and J shed 0 bases, with 14 bases lying between them. Per germline, CDR1 SGHAT and CDR2 FQNNGV. The CDR3 loop spans 15 amino acids. The CDR3 coding sequence is TGTGCCAGCGGTGTAACAGGGAGCTCCTACAATGAGCAGTTCTTC. This sequence encodes CASGVTGSSYNEQFF.

The chain has TRBV2 and TRBJ2-5; D remains unclear. The V gene's germline CDR1 is SNHLY and CDR2 FYNNEI. The CDR3 has 11 amino acids. V was trimmed by 5 bases and J by 6 bases, leaving 7 bases between them. In DNA form, the CDR3 reads TGTGCCAGCAGTAGGAGTCAGACCCAGTACTTC. This encodes CASSRSQTQYF.

This clonotype was recorded a few times. The rearrangement uses TRBV12-3 or TRBV12-4 and TRBJ2-3, with TRBD2 matching 8 bases. V was pared by 2 bases and J by 5 bases, with 12 bases of the junction left unmatched. The CDR3 is made up of 17 amino acids. CDR3 region: CASSLKWPGGRQDTQYF. Here the CDR3 DNA reads TGTGCCAGCAGTTTAAAGTGGCCGGGGGGGAGGCAAGATACGCAGTATTTT.

The sample holds a few counts of this clonotype. V gene TRBV12-3 or TRBV12-4 combines with J gene TRBJ1-5; 7 positions match TRBD1. V lost 2 bases, J lost 3 bases, and 7 bases stayed unmatched. The CDR3 contains 16 residues. The CDR3 region has the DNA TGTGCCAGCAGTTTACTGGCAGGGGGGACCAATCAGCCCCAGCATTTT. Translating gives CASSLLAGGTNQPQHF.

This clonotype has a count of ten or more. The chain links TRBV12-3 or TRBV12-4 to TRBJ2-1; 11 bases line up with TRBD1. This CDR3 has 15 amino acids. V trimming: 5 bases; J trimming: 7 bases; junction bases outside the gene matches: 7. CDR3 sequence reads: CASSRGQGAPNEQFF. The CDR3 bases are TGTGCCAGCAGTCGCGGACAGGGGGCTCCTAATGAGCAGTTCTTC.

This clonotype has more than one count but fewer than ten. This sequence joins TRBV30 and TRBJ1-5; 7 bases are a match to TRBD1. Germline-derived CDR1 and CDR2 are GTSNPN and SVGIG (reference sequence). The CDR3 runs 14 residues. Trimming removed 4 bases from V and 8 bases from J; junction bases left unmatched: 11. Here the CDR3 reads CAWTPTGLNEPQHF. CDR3 DNA: TGTGCCTGGACCCCGACAGGGTTAAATGAGCCCCAGCATTTT. Supplemented by reference TRBV30 and TRBJ1-5, the full variable domain reads SQTIHQWPATLVQPVGSPLSLECTVEGTSNPNLYWYRQAAGRGLQLLFYSVGIGQISSEVPQNLSASRPQDRQFILSSKKLLLSDSGFYLCAWTPTGLNEPQHFGDGTRLSIL.

This clonotype was detected a few times. The rearrangement links TRBV5-1 to TRBJ2-3; either TRBD1 or TRBD2 may fit D (5 bases each). Germline V CDR1 and CDR2: SGHRS, YFSETQ. Trimming cost V 7 bases and J 8 bases, with 14 bases left between them. The CDR3 runs 12 residues. CDR3 loop: CASWDGLSTQYF. CDR3 DNA: TGCGCCAGCTGGGACGGACTCAGTACGCAGTATTTT.

This clonotype was recorded many times. The chain is built from TRBV12-3 or TRBV12-4 and TRBJ2-5; TRBD1 agrees at 8 bases. CDR3 length: 15 residues. Losses at the gene ends were 5 bases for V and 4 bases for J; bases not matched to a gene: 9. This chain's CDR3 is CASSPLDRGRETQYF. The CDR3 DNA follows: TGTGCCAGCAGTCCGCTTGACAGGGGAAGAGAGACCCAGTACTTC.

The V call is TRBV6-1, the J call TRBJ2-3; 9 bases align to TRBD2. J was trimmed by 2 bases and V by 4 bases; bases with no gene match: 7. The CDR3 is made up of 16 amino acids. Germline V gene sequence: CDR1 MNHNS, CDR2 SASEGT. The CDR3 protein is CASSAQRGAITDTQYF. CDR3 nucleotides: TGTGCCAGCAGTGCCCAGCGGGGGGCCATCACAGATACGCAGTATTTT.

V and J are TRBV10-3 and TRBJ2-5; 8 nucleotides agree with TRBD2. V shed 6 bases, J shed 2 bases, and the junction held 8 bases outside the gene matches. CDR1 ENHRY and CDR2 SYGVKD come from the germline V gene. The CDR3 runs to 15 residues. The CDR3 coding sequence is TGTGCCATCAGGCGAGCGGGGGAGAGGCAAGAGACCCAGTACTTC. Its translation: CAIRRAGERQETQYF.

The chain joins TRBV6-4 to TRBJ1-2; D possibly corresponds to TRBD1 (5 bases). Per the germline V gene, CDR1 is MRHNA and CDR2 is SNTAGT. The CDR3 spans 13 residues. The ends were cut back, 0 bases at V and 7 bases at J, with 9 bases in the middle. The CDR3, as DNA: TGTGCCAGCAGTGACTCGGAGGGGATTGGCTACACCTTC. The encoded protein is CASSDSEGIGYTF.

This clonotype has more than one count but fewer than ten. The chain links TRBV4-1 to TRBJ2-3, with TRBD2 as a possible D gene (7 bases). Looked up from germline, CDR1 is MGHRA and CDR2 is YSYEKL. CDR3 length equals 15 residues. Trimming pared 2 bases from V and 5 bases from J, leaving 14 bases between. CDR3 sequence: CASSQLGGGLDTQYF. CDR3 in DNA: TGCGCCAGCAGCCAACTAGGGGGGGGCTTAGATACGCAGTATTTT.

This sequence joins TRBV27 and TRBJ2-7; either TRBD1 or TRBD2 may supply D (5 bases each). CDR3 length: 13 amino acids. V was trimmed by 8 bases and J by 4 bases, leaving 15 bases between them. Germline lookup yields CDR1 MNHEY and CDR2 SMNVEV (reference sequence). DNA for the CDR3: TGTGCCAGCCGGGACGCTAATAATTACGAGCAGTACTTC. It encodes CASRDANNYEQYF.

In its sample, this clonotype was seen a few times. The gene calls are TRBV27 and TRBJ1-1, with a possible D match to TRBD1 (6 bases). V was cut by 2 bases and J by 0 bases, with 16 bases left in between. CDR3 length: 17 amino acids. Germline V lookup: CDR1 MNHEY, CDR2 SMNVEV (reference sequence). The DNA for the CDR3 is TGTGCCAGCAGTTTAAGGGGGGCAGCAACCATGAACACTGAAGCTTTCTTT. The encoded protein is CASSLRGAATMNTEAFF.

In this sample, this clonotype turned up a few times. The chain employs TRBV6-1 and TRBJ2-7; no reliable D call. V shed 7 bases and J shed 0 bases, with 13 bases lying between them. The CDR3 runs to 14 residues. Germline values: CDR1 MNHNS, CDR2 SASEGT. The CDR3 is CASNSQQGSYEQYF. The CDR3 coding sequence is TGTGCCAGCAACTCGCAACAAGGCTCCTACGAGCAGTACTTC.

This clonotype was observed a few times. J is TRBJ2-2 and V is TRBV4-2; 12 bases agree with TRBD2. With 4 bases clipped from V and 0 bases from J, the junction kept 6 bases outside the gene matches. CDR3 size: 18 residues. CDR1 is LGHNA and CDR2 is YNFKEQ in the germline V gene. CDR3 region: CASSPTTSGGTNTGELFF. The DNA of the CDR3 is TGTGCCAGCAGCCCAACTACTAGCGGGGGGACGAACACCGGGGAGCTGTTTTTT.

CDR3 nucleotides: TGCGCCAGCAGCCCGGGGACTAGCGGGAATTTCTGGCAGTTCTTC. Its translation is CASSPGTSGNFWQFF. The rearrangement links TRBV5-1 to TRBJ2-1, with 13 bases matching TRBD2. This CDR3 region has 15 residues. Trimming took 4 bases from V and 12 from J; bases not matched to a gene: 10. Germline CDR1 and CDR2: SGHRS and YFSETQ.

This clonotype was seen repeatedly, ten times or more. The chain combines TRBV5-1 with TRBJ2-7; TRBD1 is a possible D gene (5 bases). Trimming cost V 1 base and J 5 bases, with 13 bases left between them. The V gene's germline CDR1 is SGHRS and CDR2 YFSETQ. This CDR3 comprises 14 residues. CDR3 loop: CASSLYPGLNEQYF. The CDR3 coding sequence is TGCGCCAGCAGCTTGTATCCAGGGTTGAACGAGCAGTACTTC.

This chain uses TRBV14 with TRBJ2-2; TRBD1 matches at 9 bases. The length of the CDR3 is 17 residues. The germline gives CDR1 SGHDN, CDR2 FVKESK. V shed 3 bases, J shed 5 bases, and the junction held 10 bases outside the gene matches. DNA for the CDR3: TGTGCCAGCAGCCACGGTTCCGGGACAGGGAGGACCGGGGAGCTGTTTTTT. Amino acid sequence: CASSHGSGTGRTGELFF.

The sample holds a few counts of this clonotype. The genes are TRBV7-9 and TRBJ2-7; D is uncertain. This CDR3 comprises 14 residues. In germline, CDR1 is SEHNR, CDR2 FQNEAQ (reference sequence). V was cut by 0 bases and J by 3 bases, with 9 bases left in between. The CDR3 coding sequence is TGTGCCAGCAGCTTAGCGCTCGGAAACTACGAGCAGTACTTC. This translates into CASSLALGNYEQYF.

This clonotype appeared a few times. The chain employs TRBV2 and TRBJ1-5; TRBD1 is a possible D gene (6 bases). Germline assignment: CDR1 SNHLY and CDR2 FYNNEI. The CDR3 sequence is 18 residues long. V lost 7 bases and J lost 0, with 22 bases in between. As DNA, the CDR3 is TGTGCCAGCAACGACCCCTCGGACAGCCTCAATAGCAATCAGCCCCAGCATTTT. Encoded protein: CASNDPSDSLNSNQPQHF.

The chain joins TRBV10-3 to TRBJ2-7; D may be TRBD1 (5 bases). The CDR3 length is 15 residues. The V and J ends lost 0 bases and 4 bases respectively, with 13 bases between them. Germline V gene data show CDR1 as ENHRY and CDR2 as SYGVKD. The CDR3 sequence is CAISESQGLGYEQYF. The CDR3 region has the DNA TGTGCCATCAGTGAGTCGCAGGGCCTAGGATACGAGCAGTACTTC.

This chain links TRBV12-3 or TRBV12-4 with TRBJ2-1, with D possibly matching TRBD1 (5 bases). CDR3 size: 15 residues. Trimming removed 5 bases at V and 3 bases at J, with 14 bases between. The CDR3 protein is CASSPPQGIYNEQFF. CDR3 nucleotides: TGTGCCAGCAGTCCGCCCCAGGGAATCTACAATGAGCAGTTCTTC.

This clonotype showed up just a few times. The genes are TRBV30 and TRBJ2-4, with D possibly being TRBD1 (5 bases). This CDR3 contains 14 residues. Trimming shortened V by 2 bases and J by 0 bases, and 8 bases separated the two germline ends. Germline V lookup: CDR1 GTSNPN, CDR2 SVGIG (reference sequence). The CDR3 is CAWSPGIAKNIQYF. DNA for the CDR3: TGTGCCTGGAGTCCAGGGATAGCCAAAAACATTCAGTACTTC. The full variable domain, completed using reference TRBV30 and TRBJ2-4, is SQTIHQWPATLVQPVGSPLSLECTVEGTSNPNLYWYRQAAGRGLQLLFYSVGIGQISSEVPQNLSASRPQDRQFILSSKKLLLSDSGFYLCAWSPGIAKNIQYFGAGTRLSVL.

Only a few counts were recorded for this clonotype. The rearrangement joins TRBV7-9 to TRBJ1-5; D gene ambiguous. Germline CDR1 reads SEHNR; CDR2 reads FQNEAQ (reference sequence). V was cut by 4 bases and J by 0 bases, with 7 bases left in between. The CDR3 contains 14 residues. This chain's CDR3 is CASSSTNSNQPQHF. CDR3 in DNA: TGTGCCAGCAGCTCCACAAATAGCAATCAGCCCCAGCATTTT.